This passage covers 15 T cell receptor beta chains from one sample sequenced in a study of shared clonotypes between healthy human individuals. Method: immunoSEQ multiplex PCR; TCRdb's copy keeps in-frame clones and lacks some. The table has approximately 1.4 million clones, nearly 99% seen once. The source material was naive CD4+ T cells sorted from blood. As to subset: CD45RA+ positively selected. The origin of the receptors is a man aged 25 to 40 in good health.

CDR3 amino acids: CASSQDYAGTRVTGELFF. The CDR3 DNA reads as TGTGCCAGCAGCCAAGATTATGCGGGGACTAGAGTCACCGGGGAGCTGTTTTTT. The chain carries TRBV14 and TRBJ2-2, with TRBD2 matching 8 bases. Losses at the gene ends were 0 bases for V and 4 bases for J; bases not matched to a gene: 10. Germline V CDR1 and CDR2: SGHDN, FVKESK. The CDR3 runs to 18 residues.

The chain recombines TRBV6-1 with TRBJ1-5; TRBD1 agrees at 9 bases. CDR1 is MNHNS and CDR2 is SASEGT in the germline V gene. CDR3 length equals 15 residues. V dropped 5 bases and J dropped 7; count of bases not matched to a gene: 9. The CDR3 nucleotides are TGTGCCAGCAGTCGCGGGACAGGGACCTACCAGCCCCAGCATTTT. The encoded protein is CASSRGTGTYQPQHF.

V and J are TRBV15 and TRBJ2-7; D remains unclear. The V and J ends lost 3 bases and 1 base respectively, with 1 base between them. Germline CDR1 and CDR2: LNHNV and YYDKDF (reference sequence). The CDR3 extends over 11 amino acids. The chain's CDR3 is CATSSSYEQYF. The CDR3 coding sequence is TGTGCCACCAGCAGTTCCTACGAGCAGTACTTC. Looking up the rest from reference TRBV15 and TRBJ2-7 gives the full variable domain: DAMVIQNPRYQVTQFGKPVTLSCSQTLNHNVMYWYQQKSSQAPKLLFHYYDKDFNNEADTPDNFQSRRPNTSFCFLDIRSPGLGDTAMYLCATSSSYEQYFGPGTRLTVT.

The chain combines TRBV5-4 with TRBJ2-2, with 7 bases lining up with TRBD2. There are 17 residues in the CDR3. The germline CDR1 and CDR2 sequences are SGHNT and YYREEE (reference sequence). The V gene end was trimmed by 4 bases and the J gene end by 1 base; junction bases not matched to a gene: 10. CDR3 sequence (DNA): TGTGCCAGCAGCCCTGGTGTTTTAGCGGGGAACACCGGGGAGCTGTTTTTT. Translating gives CASSPGVLAGNTGELFF.

This chain connects TRBV5-1 to TRBJ1-3; D is undetermined. Germline CDR1 and CDR2: SGHRS and YFSETQ. This CDR3 contains 15 residues. V shed 0 bases and J shed 0 bases, with 7 bases lying between them. In DNA form, the CDR3 reads TGCGCCAGCAGCTTGGATGTAAACTCTGGAAACACCATATATTTT. This sequence encodes CASSLDVNSGNTIYF.

The chain uses TRBV5-8 and TRBJ1-3; D not certain. This CDR3 comprises 15 residues. V was pared by 1 base and J by 4 bases, with 12 bases between. Germline CDR1 reads SGHTS; CDR2 reads YDEGEE. The CDR3 nucleotides read TGTGCCAGCAGCTTGATTCAAGCCATCGGAAACACCATATATTTT. Protein product: CASSLIQAIGNTIYF. The complete variable domain, with remaining parts taken from reference TRBV5-8 and TRBJ1-3, reads EAGVTQSPTHLIKTRGQQATLRCSPISGHTSVYWYQQALGLGLQFLLWYDEGEERNRGNFPPRFSGRQFPNYSSELNVNALELEDSALYLCASSLIQAIGNTIYFGEGSWLTVV.

The rearrangement links TRBV6-5 to TRBJ2-2; D not resolved. The CDR3 spans 14 residues. The germline gives CDR1 MNHEY, CDR2 SVGAGI. V was pared by 2 bases and J by 8 bases, with 12 bases between. The DNA of the CDR3 is TGTGCCAGCAGTTACGAGACCTCCCTGGGGGAGCTGTTTTTT. It yields the protein CASSYETSLGELFF.

The chain combines TRBV19 with TRBJ1-4, with 7 nucleotides matching TRBD1. Germline trimming cut 6 bases from V and 0 bases from J; bases unmatched to any gene: 13. This CDR3 spans 18 amino acids. Germline values: CDR1 LNHDA, CDR2 SQIVND (reference sequence). The CDR3 DNA sequence: TGTGCCAGTAGCCCGCTTGCGGACAGGTTTTCAACTAATGAAAAACTGTTTTTT. Translation: CASSPLADRFSTNEKLFF.

This clone has just one count. In DNA, the CDR3 is TGTGCCAGCAGTGGACAGGGGCTCTATGGCTACACCTTC. Translation: CASSGQGLYGYTF. J is TRBJ1-2 and V is TRBV2; 8 bases map to TRBD1. The junction had 2 bases not matched to a gene; V was cut back by 4 bases and J by 4 bases. CDR3 length equals 13 residues. In germline, CDR1 is SNHLY, CDR2 FYNNEI.

The V and J genes are TRBV5-1 and TRBJ2-5, with 7 bases matching TRBD1. CDR3 size: 15 residues. The germline gives CDR1 SGHRS, CDR2 YFSETQ. Trimming at V came to 3 bases and at J to 7 bases, leaving 12 bases not matched to a gene. This chain's CDR3 is CASSYMAGDSGTQYF. The CDR3 nucleotides read TGCGCCAGCAGCTACATGGCCGGGGACAGCGGGACCCAGTACTTC.

The chain recombines TRBV7-9 with TRBJ2-7; D assignment may be TRBD1 or TRBD2 (5 bases each). Per the germline V gene, CDR1 is SEHNR and CDR2 is FQNEAQ (reference sequence). V was clipped by 1 base and J by 2 bases, with 21 bases between them. The CDR3 length is 18 residues. The CDR3 DNA reads as TGTGCCAGCAGCTTAGTGGCCCTCACCCGGGACCGAGCCTACGAGCAGTACTTC. Translating gives CASSLVALTRDRAYEQYF.

The chain combines TRBV27 with TRBJ1-4; tentatively, D is TRBD1 (5 bases). Looked up from germline, CDR1 is MNHEY and CDR2 is SMNVEV (reference sequence). V was shortened by 3 bases and J by 11 bases, with 22 bases between the two germline ends. CDR3 length equals 16 residues. CDR3 residues: CASSFWMGPGLGKLFF. DNA of the CDR3: TGTGCCAGCAGTTTTTGGATGGGACCCGGGCTGGGCAAACTGTTTTTT.

The rearrangement uses TRBV18 and TRBJ2-1; D remains unclear. The germline V and J ends were trimmed by 4 bases and 2 bases, with 12 bases remaining between them. Germline-derived CDR1 and CDR2 are KGHSH and LQKENI. This CDR3 comprises 15 residues. The CDR3 DNA is TGTGCCAGCTCACAGGGTATCCCGCCCTACAATGAGCAGTTCTTC. Translating it yields CASSQGIPPYNEQFF.

The genes are TRBV5-4 and TRBJ2-3, with unresolved D. Trimming cost V 6 bases and J 0 bases, with 8 bases left between them. Looked up from germline, CDR1 is SGHNT and CDR2 is YYREEE (reference sequence). The CDR3 runs to 13 residues. The CDR3 sequence: CASTTTSTDTQYF. CDR3 DNA: TGTGCCAGCACGACAACTAGCACAGATACGCAGTATTTT.

Notes on this clone: Other DNA sequences within the sample encode an identical CDR3. The chain combines TRBV9 with TRBJ2-3; D unresolved. The V gene's germline CDR1 is SGDLS and CDR2 YYNGEE. CDR3 length: 14 amino acids. Trimming cost V 2 bases and J 2 bases, with 9 bases left between them. CDR3 amino acids: CASSVAGATDTQYF. CDR3 bases: TGTGCCAGCAGCGTCGCCGGAGCCACAGATACGCAGTATTTT.